These 21 T cell receptor beta chains originate from one sample sequenced in a study of T cells in Graves' hyperthyroidism and ophthalmopathy. Amplified TCR beta CDR3 regions derived from RNA transcripts. In the first-round RT-PCR of the TCR CDR3, the HTBI primer set was used. TCRdb re-called the multiplex PCR reads through MiXCR, storing one row per CDR3 protein. This table holds 500,000 to 550,000 distinct CDR3 sequences, approximately 20% found once. The specimen was blood. These receptors all stem from a man aged 35 to 55 with Graves' ophthalmopathy.

This clonotype was seen more than once but under ten times. The DNA is omitted, as the CDR3 cannot be located on it reliably, and the CDR3 follows TCRdb's listing. This rearrangement joins TRBV2 to TRBJ2-2; the table's TRBD1 call for D was not verified on the DNA. Germline CDR1 SNHLY, CDR2 FYNNEI. The CDR3 is 12 amino acids long, termini counted. The CDR3: CASSRAPGSCFF.

The genes are TRBV6-2 or TRBV6-3 and TRBJ1-2, with D unresolved. The germline V gene has CDR1 MNHEY and CDR2 SVGEGT. This CDR3 contains 15 residues. V was pared by 5 bases and J by 0 bases, with 13 bases between. The CDR3: CASSPTAQSNYGYTF. In nucleotides, the CDR3 is TGTGCCAGCAGTCCCACGGCTCAATCTAACTATGGCTACACCTTC.

CDR3 residues: CASSQDINRVGYGYTF. The CDR3, as DNA: TGCGCCAGCAGCCAAGATATTAATAGAGTAGGCTATGGCTACACCTTC. The rearrangement links TRBV4-3 to TRBJ1-2; no clear D. V lost 0 bases and J lost 4, with 15 bases in between. Germline CDR1 reads LGHNA; CDR2 reads YSLEER. This CDR3 comprises 16 residues.

In the case of this clonotype: No conserved phenylalanine or tryptophan is present at the end of the CDR3, so a read error is the likely explanation. The V gene is TRBV20-1, the J gene TRBJ2-3; tentatively, D is TRBD1 or TRBD2 (5 bases each). The V gene's germline CDR1 is DFQATT and CDR2 SNEGSKA (reference sequence). Trimming removed 5 bases at V and 2 bases at J, with 17 bases between. The CDR3 loop spans 15 amino acids. Here the CDR3 reads CSAGGVGANTDTQYL. In nucleotides, the CDR3 is TGCAGTGCTGGGGGTGTAGGGGCGAACACAGATACGCAGTATCTT.

In this sample, this clonotype turned up a few times. This chain connects TRBV24-1 to TRBJ2-2, with 8 bases fitting TRBD1. The J segment lost 2 bases and the V segment lost 5 bases, leaving 6 bases of the junction unmatched. Looked up from germline, CDR1 is KGHDR and CDR2 is SFDVKD. This CDR3 spans 16 amino acids. CDR3 sequence reads: CATSGSGTGNTGELFF. The CDR3 nucleotides read TGTGCCACCAGTGGGTCAGGGACAGGCAACACCGGGGAGCTGTTTTTT.

The chain joins TRBV6-2 or TRBV6-3 to TRBJ1-6, with D unresolved. Germline CDR1 MNHEY, CDR2 SVGEGT. There are 11 residues in the CDR3. The ends were cut back, 5 bases at V and 15 bases at J, with 11 bases in the middle. The CDR3 loop reads CASSAQVVLHF. The CDR3 bases are TGTGCCAGCAGTGCCCAGGTGGTCCTCCACTTT.

J is TRBJ1-3 and V is TRBV5-1; D gene uncertain. Germline CDR1 reads SGHRS; CDR2 reads YFSETQ. The CDR3 extends over 15 amino acids. Trimming stripped 4 bases from V and 0 bases from J, with 11 bases between. The CDR3 reads CASSPTAFSGNTIYF. The CDR3 bases are TGCGCCAGCAGCCCGACGGCGTTCTCTGGAAACACCATATATTTT.

This rearrangement joins TRBV24-1 to TRBJ2-3, with D perhaps matching TRBD2 (5 bases). Germline lookup yields CDR1 KGHDR and CDR2 SFDVKD. There are 13 residues in the CDR3. Deletions cut 4 bases from V and 6 bases from J, with 10 bases between. CDR3 DNA: TGTGCCACCAGTGAGAGGGTAGGGGATACGCAGTATTTT. This gives the protein CATSERVGDTQYF.

This clonotype showed up many times. The chain joins TRBV11-2 to TRBJ1-2; D gene unclear. The CDR3 has 15 residues. CDR1 SGHAT and CDR2 FQNNGV come from the germline V gene. The V end lost 7 bases, the J end lost 2 bases, and 17 bases lay between the germline ends. CDR3 coding DNA: TGTGCCAGCACGAATGAGGCGCCGGGGAACTATGGCTACACCTTC. Protein: CASTNEAPGNYGYTF.

This clonotype was detected ten times or more. This rearrangement joins TRBV19 to TRBJ2-1; 9 positions agree with TRBD2. Per the germline V gene, CDR1 is LNHDA and CDR2 is SQIVND (reference sequence). V was clipped by 5 bases and J by 7 bases; unmatched bases: 6. This CDR3 is built from 14 residues. This CDR3 is CASSVAGVLNEQFF. As DNA, the CDR3 is TGTGCCAGTAGTGTAGCGGGAGTGCTTAATGAGCAGTTCTTC.

The chain is built from TRBV9 and TRBJ1-6; 7 nucleotides line up with TRBD1. Germline values: CDR1 SGDLS, CDR2 YYNGEE. This CDR3 is 15 amino acids long. The trim removed 0 bases at V and 8 bases at J, leaving 5 bases unmatched. The CDR3 loop is CASSVGAGGDSPLHF. The CDR3 coding sequence is TGTGCCAGCAGCGTAGGAGCAGGGGGTGATTCACCCCTCCACTTT.

This clonotype was observed a single time. The genes are TRBV5-1 and TRBJ1-2, with a weak D call TRBD1 (5 bases). Trimming removed 4 bases at V and 5 bases at J, with 15 bases between. CDR3 size: 14 residues. Germline V gene data show CDR1 as SGHRS and CDR2 as YFSETQ. CDR3 sequence reads: CASSRGEGLYGYTF. The CDR3 DNA is TGCGCCAGCAGCCGCGGGGAGGGACTTTATGGCTACACCTTC.

This clonotype was counted many times. The V call is TRBV12-3 or TRBV12-4, the J call TRBJ1-2; possibly TRBD1 for D (6 bases). This CDR3 is 16 amino acids long. With 7 bases removed from V and 4 bases from J, the gap between germline ends came to 22 bases. This CDR3 reads CASTTSAGGAGYGYTF. DNA of the CDR3: TGTGCCAGCACCACCTCTGCGGGGGGCGCTGGCTATGGCTACACCTTC.

In this sample, this clonotype turned up a few times. The gene calls are TRBV20-1 and TRBJ2-1; TRBD2 might be the D (5 bases). The CDR3 spans 14 residues. Looked up from germline, CDR1 is DFQATT and CDR2 is SNEGSKA (reference sequence). The V and J ends lost 8 bases and 2 bases respectively, with 16 bases between them. The DNA for the CDR3 is TGCAGTACCGTATGGAGCGGAGCCTACAATGAGCAGTTCTTC. It specifies CSTVWSGAYNEQFF.

Ten or more counts support this clonotype. The chain recombines TRBV27 with TRBJ2-7; D unclear. The germline gives CDR1 MNHEY, CDR2 SMNVEV (reference sequence). The V end was cut by 8 bases, the J end by 5 bases, with 19 bases between. The CDR3 consists of 14 residues. The CDR3 DNA is TGTGCCAGCTCGGGCCTTGGATTTTGGGACGAGCAGTACTTC. It codes for CASSGLGFWDEQYF.

This clonotype was found many times. J is TRBJ2-2 and V is TRBV28; possible D gene TRBD2, 7 bases. Germline loops: CDR1 MDHEN, CDR2 SYDVKM. The CDR3 totals 15 residues. Trimming took 2 bases from V and 11 from J, leaving 18 bases between them. The CDR3 is CASSLRGVRGRELFF. Written as DNA, the CDR3 is TGTGCCAGCAGTTTACGGGGGGTCAGGGGCAGAGAGCTGTTTTTT.

This clonotype has at least ten counts. The chain carries TRBV3-1 and TRBJ1-1; D is uncertain. The CDR3 consists of 13 residues. The V end was cut by 5 bases, the J end by 4 bases, with 11 bases between. Germline V gene lookup returns CDR1 LGHDT and CDR2 YNNKEL (reference sequence). CDR3 DNA sequence: TGTGCCAGCAGCTCATCACTGGGCACTGAAGCTTTCTTT. It translates to CASSSSLGTEAFF.

This clonotype occurred a few times. V is TRBV6-1 and J is TRBJ1-6; 9 bases are a match to TRBD1. After removal of 10 bases from V and 9 bases from J, the junction contained 10 bases not matched to a gene. The length of the CDR3 is 14 residues. Germline V gene lookup returns CDR1 MNHNS and CDR2 SASEGT. Here the CDR3 DNA reads TGTGCCATGTCTACCGGGACAGGGAGTTCACCCCTCCACTTT. This translates into CAMSTGTGSSPLHF.

The rearrangement uses TRBV4-2 and TRBJ1-2; D perhaps matches TRBD1 (6 bases). This CDR3 region has 14 residues. Trimming took off 7 bases at V and 7 bases at J, with 19 bases between the two ends. Germline V lookup: CDR1 LGHNA, CDR2 YNFKEQ. The CDR3 sequence is CASTHRDSALGYTF. CDR3 bases: TGTGCCAGCACCCACAGGGATTCGGCTCTTGGCTACACCTTC.

Only one count was recorded for this clonotype. This rearrangement joins TRBV5-1 to TRBJ1-1, with D perhaps matching TRBD1 (6 bases). The CDR3 runs to 16 residues. Per germline, CDR1 SGHRS and CDR2 YFSETQ. Trimming cost V 0 bases and J 1 base, with 13 bases left between them. The DNA for the CDR3 is TGCGCCAGCAGCTTGGCCACGCAGGGGCCGAACACTGAAGCTTTCTTT. Its protein product is CASSLATQGPNTEAFF.

The CDR3 DNA reads as TGCAGCTCTGACGGGGGTAGGAATGAGCAGTTCTTC. This encodes CSSDGGRNEQFF. V usage is TRBV29-1 and J usage is TRBJ2-1, with D possibly matching TRBD2 (6 bases). Looked up from germline, CDR1 is SQVTM and CDR2 is ANQGSEA. V was pared by 8 bases and J by 7 bases, with 15 bases between. CDR3 length: 12 residues.